This TCR beta chain was recovered during a study of human thymus T cells. A note on this clone: Its antigen is undetermined.

TCRdb's copy holds only in-frame clones and misses some; the assay was immunoSEQ multiplex PCR. The sample includes about 78,000 clones, around 96% of them seen just once. Resections were taken during corrective heart surgery, and the thymus tissue came from these. Serving as donors were healthy Finnish infants, each of whom was having open corrective surgery for congenital heart defects. CDR3 length: 15 residues. The J segment lost 4 bases and the V segment lost 3 bases, leaving 3 bases of the junction unmatched. Germline-derived CDR1 and CDR2 are LNHDA and SQIVND (reference sequence). Study results and caveats: Apparent bias marked the V and J gene usage of thymic and blood repertoires.

The V gene is TRBV19, the J gene TRBJ2-1; 10 bases agree with TRBD2. This TCR was recovered from a boy under three years old with a congenital heart defect but otherwise immunologically healthy. What was sequenced was thymus tissue. CDR3 region: CASSMEGLAYNEQFF. The CDR3 DNA follows: TGTGCCAGTAGTATGGAGGGACTAGCGTACAATGAGCAGTTCTTC.